The clone carrying this T cell receptor beta chain has at least ten counts. The antigen is not known. TCRdb reprocessed the 5' RACE reads via MiXCR and lists one record per CDR3 protein. The sample lists some 47,000 distinct CDR3 sequences, less than 8.5% occurring once. V lost 3 bases to trimming and J lost 0 bases, with 7 bases between them. CDR1 is SQVTM, CDR2 ANQGSEA, per germline. CDR3 size: 13 residues. These data belong to a study of spatial heterogeneity in lung cancer. Across the whole study: A consistent excess of beta-chain over alpha-chain sequences was detected.

Time point noted: sample taken at primary tumor resection. Unsorted whole RNA of tumor, nontumor lung or frozen PBMC was sequenced. Patients with untreated early-stage non-small cell lung cancer, numbering 72, were the donors. Findings and caveats of the study: Circulating ubiquitous expanded tumor TCRs were observed more frequently at resection than at follow-up.

The sample here was PBMCs, taken at surgery. V is TRBV29-1 and J is TRBJ2-3; D remains unclear. This TCR derives from a female donor with early-stage non-small cell lung cancer. CDR3 nucleotide sequence: TGCAGCGTTGAGAGCGACAGCACAGATACGCAGTATTTT. This gives the protein CSVESDSTDTQYF.